These 10 T cell receptor beta chains came from one sample sequenced in a study of shared clonotypes between healthy human individuals. Sequenced by immunoSEQ multiplex PCR; TCRdb stores in-frame clones only, minus some. The sample shows 75,000 to 100,000 clones, 40% to 55% of them seen only once. Sequencing was done on a sample of PBMCs. Receptors were obtained from a woman in her thirties or forties in good health. Some clones in this sample may be carry-over from other donors' samples.

Only a few counts were recorded for this clone. The chain is built from TRBV30 and TRBJ2-5; tentatively, D is TRBD1 or TRBD2 (5 bases each). The CDR3 has 13 residues. Germline loops: CDR1 GTSNPN, CDR2 SVGIG (reference sequence). V lost 3 bases to trimming and J lost 7 bases, with 15 bases between them. The CDR3 DNA reads as TGTGCCTGGAGCCTCACCACGGGACGGACCCAGTACTTC. Its translation: CAWSLTTGRTQYF.

The chain uses TRBV7-6 and TRBJ2-7, with D unresolved. The CDR3 extends over 15 amino acids. Trimming shortened V by 1 base and J by 7 bases, and 17 bases separated the two germline ends. From germline, CDR1 is SGHVS and CDR2 FNYEAQ. The CDR3 here is CASSLERATAMEQYF. Written as DNA, the CDR3 is TGTGCCAGCAGCTTAGAGCGTGCGACCGCCATGGAGCAGTACTTC.

This clone was recorded many times. The chain uses TRBV5-1 and TRBJ2-7; TRBD2 aligns across 7 bases. V shed 5 bases, J shed 5 bases, and the junction held 7 bases outside the gene matches. This CDR3 is 13 amino acids long. CDR1 SGHRS and CDR2 YFSETQ come from the germline V gene. The CDR3 region is CASRVPGGNEQYF. The CDR3 DNA follows: TGCGCCAGCAGAGTCCCCGGGGGGAACGAGCAGTACTTC.

This clone appeared many times. This chain links TRBV20-1 with TRBJ2-7; D call uncertain. Trimming took off 1 base at V and 11 bases at J, with 6 bases between the two ends. The CDR3 covers 9 residues. CDR1 is DFQATT and CDR2 is SNEGSKA in the germline V gene (reference sequence). DNA for the CDR3: TGCAGTGCTAGAGTAGGAAAGTACTTC. Protein product: CSARVGKYF.

J is TRBJ1-4 and V is TRBV29-1; possibly TRBD1 for D (5 bases). CDR3 length: 11 amino acids. Between the trimmed V and J ends, which lost 4 bases and 7 bases, there was a span of 7 bases. Germline CDR1 is SQVTM and CDR2 is ANQGSEA. The CDR3 is CSVGGSEKLFF. The CDR3 nucleotides read TGCAGCGTTGGGGGCAGTGAAAAACTGTTTTTT.

Turning to this clone: One junction end does not reproduce the germline sequence, and a read error may be involved. Other DNA sequences within the sample encode an identical CDR3. J is TRBJ1-2 and V is TRBV7-2; possible D gene TRBD1, 5 bases. The germline V gene has CDR1 SGHTA and CDR2 FQGNSA. This CDR3 comprises 14 residues. The CDR3 DNA reads TGTGCCAGCAGCTTACAACAGGCACAAGGCGGCTATACCTTC. Translated, it gives CASSLQQAQGGYTF.

V and J are TRBV29-1 and TRBJ2-4, with 10 positions matching TRBD1. J was trimmed by 1 base and V by 4 bases; bases with no gene match: 7. CDR1 and CDR2 (germline): SQVTM, ANQGSEA. The CDR3 covers 16 residues. CDR3 protein: CSVVRGQGTAKNIQYF. CDR3 coding DNA: TGCAGCGTTGTCAGGGGACAGGGGACGGCCAAAAACATTCAGTACTTC. The full variable domain, in which reference TRBV29-1 and TRBJ2-4 provide the parts outside the CDR3, is SAVISQKPSRDICQRGTSLTIQCQVDSQVTMMFWYRQQPGQSLTLIATANQGSEATYESGFVIDKFPISRPNLTFSTLTVSNMSPEDSSIYLCSVVRGQGTAKNIQYFGAGTRLSVL.

This clone has a count of ten or more. The V call is TRBV30, the J call TRBJ1-2; D perhaps matches TRBD1 (6 bases). Germline CDR1 GTSNPN, CDR2 SVGIG (reference sequence). This CDR3 is 13 amino acids long. V was pared by 2 bases and J by 6 bases, with 13 bases between. The CDR3 nucleotides read TGTGCCTGGAGTATCCACAGGGCCAATGGCTACACCTTC. Encoded protein: CAWSIHRANGYTF.

The gene calls are TRBV10-3 and TRBJ2-5; 7 bases line up with TRBD2. Trimming removed 7 bases from V and 4 bases from J; junction bases left unmatched: 9. This CDR3 has 14 residues. Germline-derived CDR1 and CDR2 are ENHRY and SYGVKD. The CDR3 is CAIKGGPGGETQYF. CDR3 in DNA: TGTGCCATCAAGGGAGGGCCTGGGGGAGAGACCCAGTACTTC.

Remarks on this clone: Relative to the germline gene, one junction end is altered; a read error may explain this. The rearrangement joins TRBV6-1 to TRBJ1-1; the match to TRBD1 covers 7 bases. Germline CDR1 reads MNHNS; CDR2 reads SASEGT. The CDR3 is 13 residues long. CDR3 in amino acids: CASSDRENTEASF. DNA for the CDR3: TGTGCCAGCAGCGACAGGGAGAACACTGAAGCTTCCTTT.